This T cell receptor (beta chain) is drawn from a study of T-cell memory formation after mild COVID-19. The J segment lost 3 bases and the V segment lost 2 bases, leaving 3 bases of the junction unmatched. Germline V gene data show CDR1 as GTSNPN and CDR2 as SVGIG (reference sequence). CDR3 length: 14 amino acids. This clonotype was seen a handful of times. TCRdb used MiXCR to reprocess the 5' RACE reads, holding one entry per CDR3 protein. The table lists around 50,000 distinct CDR3 sequences, approximately 12% of them singletons. This chain joins TRBV30 and TRBJ2-3; 9 bases are a match to TRBD2. This TCR derives from a man between 18 and 29 years old who had mild COVID-19 (a few samples of this study predate the infection). Cell type and time point are not known. Material: PBMCs or a T cell subset sorted from them (not recorded which). In DNA, the CDR3 is TGTGCCTGGAGTCCGGGACTAGCAACAGATACGCAGTATTTT. Translated, it gives CAWSPGLATDTQYF.